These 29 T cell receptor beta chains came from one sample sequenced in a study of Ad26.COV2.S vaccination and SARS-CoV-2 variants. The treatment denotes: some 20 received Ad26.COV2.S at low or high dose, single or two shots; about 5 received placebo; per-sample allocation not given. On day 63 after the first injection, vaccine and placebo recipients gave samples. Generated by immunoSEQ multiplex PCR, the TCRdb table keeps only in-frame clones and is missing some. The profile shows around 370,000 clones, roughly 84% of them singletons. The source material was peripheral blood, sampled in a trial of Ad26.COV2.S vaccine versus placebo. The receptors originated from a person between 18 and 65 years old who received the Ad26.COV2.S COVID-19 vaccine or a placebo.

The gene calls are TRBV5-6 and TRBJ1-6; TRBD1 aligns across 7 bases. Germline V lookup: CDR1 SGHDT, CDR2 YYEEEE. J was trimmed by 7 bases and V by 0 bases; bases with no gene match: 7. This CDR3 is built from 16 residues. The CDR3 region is CASSLGAGGRNSPLHF. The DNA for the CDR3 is TGTGCCAGCAGCTTGGGGGCAGGGGGTCGGAATTCACCCCTCCACTTT.

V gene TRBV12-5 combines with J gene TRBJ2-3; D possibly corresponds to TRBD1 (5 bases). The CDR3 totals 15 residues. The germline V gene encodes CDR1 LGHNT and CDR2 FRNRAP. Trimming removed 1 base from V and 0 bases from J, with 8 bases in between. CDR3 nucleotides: TGTGCTAGTGGTTTGGGACAGACTAGCACAGATACGCAGTATTTT. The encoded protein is CASGLGQTSTDTQYF.

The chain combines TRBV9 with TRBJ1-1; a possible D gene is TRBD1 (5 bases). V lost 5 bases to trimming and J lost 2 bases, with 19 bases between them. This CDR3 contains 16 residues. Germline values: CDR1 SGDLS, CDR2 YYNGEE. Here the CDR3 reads CASRDPIGQGNTEAFF. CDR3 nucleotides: TGTGCCAGCAGAGACCCCATCGGGCAGGGAAACACTGAAGCTTTCTTT.

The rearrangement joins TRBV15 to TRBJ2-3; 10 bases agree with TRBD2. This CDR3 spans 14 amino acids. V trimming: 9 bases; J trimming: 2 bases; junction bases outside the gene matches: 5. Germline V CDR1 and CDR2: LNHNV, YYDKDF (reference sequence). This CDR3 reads CATSTSGYTDTQYF. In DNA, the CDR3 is TGTGCCACATCGACTAGCGGGTACACAGATACGCAGTATTTT.

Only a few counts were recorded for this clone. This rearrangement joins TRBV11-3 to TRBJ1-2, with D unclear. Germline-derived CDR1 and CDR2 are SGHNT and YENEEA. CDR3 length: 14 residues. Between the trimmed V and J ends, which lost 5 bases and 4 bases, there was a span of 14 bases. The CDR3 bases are TGTGCCAGCAGCATGGACGGGAGCGGCTATGGCTACACCTTC. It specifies CASSMDGSGYGYTF. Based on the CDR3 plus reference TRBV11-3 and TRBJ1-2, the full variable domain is EAGVVQSPRYKIIEKKQPVAFWCNPISGHNTLYWYLQNLGQGPELLIRYENEEAVDDSQLPKDRFSAERLKGVDSTLKIQPAELGDSAVYLCASSMDGSGYGYTFGSGTRLTVV.

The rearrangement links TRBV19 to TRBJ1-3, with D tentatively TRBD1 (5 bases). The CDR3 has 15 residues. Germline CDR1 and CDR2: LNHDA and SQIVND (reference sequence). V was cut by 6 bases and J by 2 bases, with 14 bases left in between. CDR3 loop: CASSGTGDAGNTIYF. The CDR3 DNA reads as TGTGCCAGTAGCGGGACGGGGGACGCTGGAAACACCATATATTTT.

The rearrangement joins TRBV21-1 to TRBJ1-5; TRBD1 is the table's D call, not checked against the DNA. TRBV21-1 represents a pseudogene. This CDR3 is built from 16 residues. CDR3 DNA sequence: TGTGCCAGCAGTACGCCTCGACAGGGCCCACGCCAGCCCCAGCATTTT. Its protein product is CASSTPRQGPRQPQHF.

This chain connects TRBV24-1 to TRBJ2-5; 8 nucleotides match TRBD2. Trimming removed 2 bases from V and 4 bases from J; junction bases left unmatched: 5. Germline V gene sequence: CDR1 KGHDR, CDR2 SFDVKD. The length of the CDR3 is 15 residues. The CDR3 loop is CATSDSTSGGETQYF. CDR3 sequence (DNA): TGTGCCACCAGTGATTCCACTAGCGGAGGAGAGACCCAGTACTTC.

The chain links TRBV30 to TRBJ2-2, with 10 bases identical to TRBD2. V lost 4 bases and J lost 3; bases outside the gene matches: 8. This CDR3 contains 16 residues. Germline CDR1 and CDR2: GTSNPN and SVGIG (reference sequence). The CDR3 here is CAWKVGLAGDTGELFF. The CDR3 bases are TGTGCCTGGAAGGTGGGTCTAGCGGGAGACACCGGGGAGCTGTTTTTT.

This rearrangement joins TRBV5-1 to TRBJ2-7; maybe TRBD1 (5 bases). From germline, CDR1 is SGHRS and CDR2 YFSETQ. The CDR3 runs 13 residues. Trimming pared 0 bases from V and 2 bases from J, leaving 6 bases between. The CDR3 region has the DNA TGCGCCAGCAGCTTGGAGACAGCCTACGAGCAGTACTTC. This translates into CASSLETAYEQYF.

The CDR3 here is CASRIQGANTGELFF. CDR3 coding DNA: TGTGCCAGCAGAATCCAGGGAGCGAACACCGGGGAGCTGTTTTTT. The chain is built from TRBV2 and TRBJ2-2; D possibly uses TRBD1 or TRBD2 (5 bases each). Trimming shortened V by 6 bases and J by 0 bases, and 11 bases separated the two germline ends. CDR1 is SNHLY, CDR2 FYNNEI, per germline. The CDR3 runs to 15 residues.

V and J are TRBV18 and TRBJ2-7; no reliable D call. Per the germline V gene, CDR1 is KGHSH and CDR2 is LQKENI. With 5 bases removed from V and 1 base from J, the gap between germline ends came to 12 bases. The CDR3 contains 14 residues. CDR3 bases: TGTGCCAGCTCAGGACCTCAGGATTCCTACGAGCAGTACTTC. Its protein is CASSGPQDSYEQYF. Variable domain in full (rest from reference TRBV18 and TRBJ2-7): NAGVMQNPRHLVRRRGQEARLRCSPMKGHSHVYWYRQLPEEGLKFMVYLQKENIIDESGMPKERFSAEFPKEGPSILRIQQVVRGDSAAYFCASSGPQDSYEQYFGPGTRLTVT.

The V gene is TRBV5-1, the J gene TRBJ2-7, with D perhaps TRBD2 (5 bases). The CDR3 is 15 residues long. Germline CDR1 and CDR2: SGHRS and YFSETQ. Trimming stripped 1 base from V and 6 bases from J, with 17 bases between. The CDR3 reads CASSLPLVGNSEQYF. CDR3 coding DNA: TGCGCCAGCAGCTTGCCACTAGTCGGTAATAGCGAGCAGTACTTC.

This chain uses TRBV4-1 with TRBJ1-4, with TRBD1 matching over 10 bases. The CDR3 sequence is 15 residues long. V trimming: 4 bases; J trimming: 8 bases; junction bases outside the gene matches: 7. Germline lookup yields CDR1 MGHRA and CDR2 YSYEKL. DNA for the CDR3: TGCGCCAGCAGCCTACCGACAGGGGGCAAGGAAAAACTGTTTTTT. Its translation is CASSLPTGGKEKLFF.

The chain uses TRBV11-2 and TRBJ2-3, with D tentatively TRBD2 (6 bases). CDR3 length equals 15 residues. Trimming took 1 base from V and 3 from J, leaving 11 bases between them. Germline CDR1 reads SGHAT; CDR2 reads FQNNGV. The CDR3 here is CASSLGLGRTDTQYF. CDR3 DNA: TGTGCCAGCAGCTTAGGCTTAGGGAGGACAGATACGCAGTATTTT.

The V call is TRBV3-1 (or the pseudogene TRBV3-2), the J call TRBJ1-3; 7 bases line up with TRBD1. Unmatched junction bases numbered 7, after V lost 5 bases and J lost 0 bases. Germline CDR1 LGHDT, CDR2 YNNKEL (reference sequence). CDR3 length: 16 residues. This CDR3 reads CASSFKGTASGNTIYF. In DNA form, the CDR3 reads TGTGCCAGCAGCTTCAAGGGGACAGCCTCTGGAAACACCATATATTTT.

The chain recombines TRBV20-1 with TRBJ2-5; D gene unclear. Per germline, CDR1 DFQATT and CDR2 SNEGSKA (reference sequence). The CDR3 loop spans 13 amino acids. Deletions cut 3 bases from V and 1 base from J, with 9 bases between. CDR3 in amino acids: CSASTAAQETQYF. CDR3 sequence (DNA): TGCAGTGCTAGTACAGCCGCCCAAGAGACCCAGTACTTC.

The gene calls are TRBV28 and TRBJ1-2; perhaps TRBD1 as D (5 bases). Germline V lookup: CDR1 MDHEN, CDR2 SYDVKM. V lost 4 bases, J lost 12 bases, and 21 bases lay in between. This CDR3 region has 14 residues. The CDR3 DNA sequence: TGTGCCAGCAGTTCCCCAGGGCCCCTCGGAGGTAACACCTTC. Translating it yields CASSSPGPLGGNTF.

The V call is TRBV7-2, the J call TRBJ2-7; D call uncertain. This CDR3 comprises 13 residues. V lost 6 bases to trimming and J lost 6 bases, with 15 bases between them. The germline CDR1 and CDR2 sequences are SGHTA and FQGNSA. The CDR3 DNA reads TGTGCCAGCAGTCTTAACTCGGAGTCCGAGCAGTACTTC. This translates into CASSLNSESEQYF.

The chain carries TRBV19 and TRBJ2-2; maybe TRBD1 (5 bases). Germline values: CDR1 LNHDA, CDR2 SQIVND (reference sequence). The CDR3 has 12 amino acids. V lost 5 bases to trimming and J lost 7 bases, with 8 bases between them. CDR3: CASSVRDGELFF. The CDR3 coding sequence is TGTGCCAGTAGTGTCAGGGACGGGGAGCTGTTTTTT.

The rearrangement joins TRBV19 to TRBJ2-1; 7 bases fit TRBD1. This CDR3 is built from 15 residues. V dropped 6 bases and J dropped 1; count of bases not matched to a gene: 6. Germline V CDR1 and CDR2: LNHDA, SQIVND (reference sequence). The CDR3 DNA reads TGTGCCAGTAGCAGGACAGGCCAGTCCTACAATGAGCAGTTCTTC. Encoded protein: CASSRTGQSYNEQFF.

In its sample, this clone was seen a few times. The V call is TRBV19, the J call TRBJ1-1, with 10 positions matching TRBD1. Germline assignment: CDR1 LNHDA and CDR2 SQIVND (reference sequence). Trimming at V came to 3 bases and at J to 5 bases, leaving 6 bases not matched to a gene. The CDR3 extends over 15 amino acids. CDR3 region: CASSMTGGSVTEAFF. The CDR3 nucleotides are TGTGCCAGTAGTATGACAGGGGGCTCCGTTACTGAAGCTTTCTTT.

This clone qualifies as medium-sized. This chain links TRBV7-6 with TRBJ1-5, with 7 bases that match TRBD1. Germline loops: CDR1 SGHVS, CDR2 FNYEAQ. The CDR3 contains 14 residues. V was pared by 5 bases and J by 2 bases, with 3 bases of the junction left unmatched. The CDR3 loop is CASSPTGGNQPQHF. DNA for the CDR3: TGTGCCAGCAGCCCCACAGGGGGCAATCAGCCCCAGCATTTT.

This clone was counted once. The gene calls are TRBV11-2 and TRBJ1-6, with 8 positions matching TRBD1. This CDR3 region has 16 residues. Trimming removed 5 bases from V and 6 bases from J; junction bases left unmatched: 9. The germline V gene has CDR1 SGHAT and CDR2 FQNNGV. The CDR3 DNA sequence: TGTGCCAGCAGCCCGACAGGGGATACGGGTAATTCACCCCTCCACTTT. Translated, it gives CASSPTGDTGNSPLHF.

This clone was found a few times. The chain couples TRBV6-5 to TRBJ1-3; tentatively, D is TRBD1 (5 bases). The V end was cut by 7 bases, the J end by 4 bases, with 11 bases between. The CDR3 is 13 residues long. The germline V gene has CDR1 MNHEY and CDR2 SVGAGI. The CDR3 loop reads CASTQGLGNTIYF. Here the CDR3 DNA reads TGTGCCAGCACCCAGGGCCTCGGAAACACCATATATTTT.

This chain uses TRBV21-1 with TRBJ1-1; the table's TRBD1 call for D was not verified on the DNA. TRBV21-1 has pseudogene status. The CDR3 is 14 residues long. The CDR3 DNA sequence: TGTGCCAAACCCGGGACAGGGAAAAGCACTGAAGCTTTCTTT. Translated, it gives CAKPGTGKSTEAFF.

The CDR3 loop reads CASSLEGSTSGRAGEQFF. CDR3 bases: TGCGCCAGCAGCTTGGAGGGCAGTACTAGCGGGAGGGCCGGGGAGCAGTTCTTC. The V and J genes are TRBV5-1 and TRBJ2-1; 13 bases map to TRBD2. There are 18 residues in the CDR3. Trimming took 0 bases from V and 10 from J; bases not matched to a gene: 13. Germline-derived CDR1 and CDR2 are SGHRS and YFSETQ.

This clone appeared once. The CDR3 region has the DNA TGTGCCAGCAGCGACGGACTAGCGGGAGGAGGTGAGCAGTTCTTC. It is translated as CASSDGLAGGGEQFF. The chain is built from TRBV11-2 and TRBJ2-1, with 14 bases lining up with TRBD2. Germline V CDR1 and CDR2: SGHAT, FQNNGV. The CDR3 loop spans 15 amino acids. V shed 5 bases, J shed 9 bases, and the junction held 6 bases outside the gene matches.

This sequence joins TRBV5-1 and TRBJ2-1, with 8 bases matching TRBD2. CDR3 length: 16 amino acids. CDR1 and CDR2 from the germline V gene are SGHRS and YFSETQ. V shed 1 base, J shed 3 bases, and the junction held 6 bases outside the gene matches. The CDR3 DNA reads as TGCGCCAGCAGCTTGAATTCGGGGGGGCACTACAATGAGCAGTTCTTC. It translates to CASSLNSGGHYNEQFF.